Below are 26 T cell receptor beta chains sequenced from a single sample in a study of blood T cell repertoires in COVID-19. Clones were read by immunoSEQ multiplex PCR, and TCRdb kept only the in-frame ones, dropping some. The sample holds about 260,000 clones, roughly 87% seen once. Sequenced sample: peripheral blood. These receptors came from a woman between 45 and 60 years old who had recovered from COVID-19.

The chain uses TRBV4-2 and TRBJ2-7; 10 positions match TRBD1. This CDR3 spans 15 amino acids. V was pared by 3 bases and J by 0 bases, with 2 bases of the junction left unmatched. CDR1 LGHNA and CDR2 YNFKEQ come from the germline V gene. CDR3 nucleotides: TGTGCCAGCAGCCAGACAGGGGGCAACTCCTACGAGCAGTACTTC. This sequence encodes CASSQTGGNSYEQYF.

The V call is TRBV6-1, the J call TRBJ1-1, with a possible D match to TRBD1 (6 bases). The germline V gene encodes CDR1 MNHNS and CDR2 SASEGT. Trimming stripped 8 bases from V and 10 bases from J, with 20 bases between. This CDR3 spans 13 amino acids. In nucleotides, the CDR3 is TGTGCCAGCGGGAAGGGGGAAGGGTTGGCAGCTTTCTTT. Amino acids: CASGKGEGLAAFF.

The chain is built from TRBV6-5 and TRBJ2-3, with no clear D. In germline, CDR1 is MNHEY, CDR2 SVGAGI. Between the trimmed V and J ends, which lost 1 base and 8 bases, there was a span of 13 bases. The CDR3 has 14 residues. The CDR3 reads CASSYFRYRGTQYF. CDR3 bases: TGTGCCAGCAGTTACTTCCGGTACCGAGGTACGCAGTATTTT.

The genes are TRBV24-1 and TRBJ2-3; D call uncertain. Germline-derived CDR1 and CDR2 are KGHDR and SFDVKD. Trimming removed 9 bases from V and 2 bases from J, with 8 bases in between. CDR3 length: 12 amino acids. The CDR3 loop reads CATARNTDTQYF. CDR3 DNA: TGTGCCACCGCGAGGAACACAGATACGCAGTATTTT.

The rearrangement joins TRBV11-2 to TRBJ2-7; 9 nucleotides match TRBD2. This CDR3 is built from 13 residues. The V and J ends lost 8 bases and 3 bases, in that order; junction bases with no gene match: 5. CDR1 is SGHAT and CDR2 is FQNNGV in the germline V gene. The CDR3, as DNA: TGTGCCAGCGCCTGGACTAGCGACTACGAGCAGTACTTC. It specifies CASAWTSDYEQYF.

The CDR3: CASSYSPRTGSREQYF. The CDR3 DNA follows: TGTGCCAGCAGTTACTCCCCGCGGACAGGGTCGAGGGAGCAGTACTTC. J is TRBJ2-7 and V is TRBV6-5; the match to TRBD1 covers 8 bases. CDR3 size: 16 residues. The J segment lost 7 bases and the V segment lost 0 bases, leaving 11 bases of the junction unmatched. The germline gives CDR1 MNHEY, CDR2 SVGAGI.

The rearrangement links TRBV28 to TRBJ2-5; D possibly corresponds to TRBD2 (6 bases). The germline V gene encodes CDR1 MDHEN and CDR2 SYDVKM. The CDR3 sequence is 15 residues long. Trimming shortened V by 5 bases and J by 5 bases, and 18 bases separated the two germline ends. For the CDR3, the DNA is TGTGCCAGCAGTGGATATGACGGGAGCCGTGAGACCCAGTACTTC. Protein sequence: CASSGYDGSRETQYF.

V and J are TRBV5-1 and TRBJ2-7; 7 bases map to TRBD2. Germline-derived CDR1 and CDR2 are SGHRS and YFSETQ. The CDR3 has 15 residues. With V trimmed by 4 bases and J by 6 bases, 13 bases remained unmatched. The CDR3: CASSPALGREREQYF. CDR3 sequence (DNA): TGCGCCAGCAGCCCGGCCCTAGGGAGGGAGCGCGAGCAGTACTTC.

The chain carries TRBV7-9 and TRBJ2-4; TRBD2 might be the D (5 bases). Germline CDR1 SEHNR, CDR2 FQNEAQ (reference sequence). Trimming shortened V by 4 bases and J by 2 bases, and 12 bases separated the two germline ends. The CDR3 is 15 residues long. The CDR3 protein is CASSSSPGTKNIQYF. CDR3 bases: TGTGCCAGCAGCTCATCTCCGGGAACCAAAAACATTCAGTACTTC.

This chain connects TRBV4-3 to TRBJ2-2; maybe TRBD1 (5 bases). CDR3 size: 14 residues. The germline V gene encodes CDR1 LGHNA and CDR2 YSLEER. V dropped 5 bases and J dropped 1 base, with 8 bases sitting between them. CDR3 coding DNA: TGCGCCAGCAGCGTGACAGAGAACACCGGGGAGCTGTTTTTT. This gives the protein CASSVTENTGELFF.

This clone was observed a few times. This chain links TRBV9 with TRBJ2-5; no firm D call. V lost 0 bases and J 5 bases, leaving 8 bases between the germline ends. The CDR3 totals 13 residues. Germline CDR1 SGDLS, CDR2 YYNGEE. CDR3 bases: TGTGCCAGCAGCGTAGCCCCCCCGGAGACCCAGTACTTC. Protein product: CASSVAPPETQYF.

This clone was picked up a small number of times. The chain links TRBV7-9 to TRBJ1-5; the match to TRBD1 covers 8 bases. This CDR3 has 12 amino acids. Germline V gene sequence: CDR1 SEHNR, CDR2 FQNEAQ (reference sequence). Trimming removed 7 bases from V and 5 bases from J; junction bases left unmatched: 1. The CDR3 DNA is TGTGCCAGCAAACAGGGGGATCAGCCCCAGCATTTT. It encodes CASKQGDQPQHF. Together with reference TRBV7-9 and TRBJ1-5, the CDR3 gives the full variable domain: DTGVSQNPRHKITKRGQNVTFRCDPISEHNRLYWYRQTLGQGPEFLTYFQNEAQLEKSRLLSDRFSAERPKGSFSTLEIQRTEQGDSAMYLCASKQGDQPQHFGDGTRLSIL.

The V and J genes are TRBV27 and TRBJ2-7; 8 positions agree with TRBD2. Germline V gene lookup returns CDR1 MNHEY and CDR2 SMNVEV (reference sequence). The CDR3 is 14 residues long. V was clipped by 1 base and J by 6 bases; unmatched bases: 5. Written as DNA, the CDR3 is TGTGCCAGCAGTTTATGGGGACTAGGAGGCGAGCAGTACTTC. Protein product: CASSLWGLGGEQYF.

CDR3 coding DNA: TGTGCCAGCAGCTCCCGGGGGAAAGGGGAGCTGTTTTTT. As protein: CASSSRGKGELFF. This chain uses TRBV13 with TRBJ2-2; possible D gene TRBD2, 6 bases. CDR3 length: 13 amino acids. The V gene's germline CDR1 is PRHDT and CDR2 FYEKMQ (reference sequence). V was pared by 4 bases and J by 8 bases, with 11 bases between.

The count of this clone is one. The chain links TRBV5-4 to TRBJ2-7; TRBD2 agrees at 8 bases. CDR1 and CDR2 (germline): SGHNT, YYREEE (reference sequence). The ends lost 4 bases at V and 5 bases at J; junction bases unmatched: 5. This CDR3 region has 13 residues. The CDR3 nucleotides read TGTGCCAGCAGCAGAGGACTAGCCAACGAGCAGTACTTC. Its protein is CASSRGLANEQYF.

The chain has TRBV10-3 and TRBJ1-3; no firm D call. Trimming removed 8 bases at V and 2 bases at J, with 7 bases between. Germline assignment: CDR1 ENHRY and CDR2 SYGVKD. This CDR3 comprises 12 residues. CDR3 in amino acids: CAIVSPGNTIYF. The CDR3 DNA reads TGTGCCATCGTCAGTCCTGGAAACACCATATATTTT.

CDR3 residues: CASSLVGQGGDYGYTF. The CDR3 nucleotides read TGTGCCAGCAGCTTAGTAGGGCAGGGGGGTGACTATGGCTACACCTTC. The chain is built from TRBV7-2 and TRBJ1-2, with 7 nucleotides matching TRBD1. Trimming removed 1 base from V and 3 bases from J; junction bases left unmatched: 8. Germline V CDR1 and CDR2: SGHTA, FQGNSA. The CDR3 covers 16 residues. The entire variable domain, with the rest obtained from reference TRBV7-2 and TRBJ1-2, is as follows: GAGVSQSPSNKVTEKGKDVELRCDPISGHTALYWYRQSLGQGLEFLIYFQGNSAPDKSGLPSDRFSAERTGGSVSTLTIQRTQQEDSAVYLCASSLVGQGGDYGYTFGSGTRLTVV.

The V call is TRBV28, the J call TRBJ1-2; D might be TRBD1 (6 bases). Germline CDR1 MDHEN, CDR2 SYDVKM. CDR3 length: 13 amino acids. V was pared by 8 bases and J by 6 bases, with 16 bases between. The CDR3 sequence: CASSGGAWNGYTF. CDR3 coding DNA: TGTGCCAGCTCCGGGGGGGCGTGGAATGGCTACACCTTC.

V is TRBV20-1 and J is TRBJ1-2; no reliable D call. Germline CDR1 and CDR2: DFQATT and SNEGSKA (reference sequence). The CDR3 sequence is 14 residues long. V gave up 3 bases and J gave up 4 bases, with 15 bases separating them. The CDR3 here is CSASRVSGGYGYTF. The CDR3, as DNA: TGCAGTGCTAGTCGGGTCTCGGGAGGCTATGGCTACACCTTC.

J is TRBJ1-4 and V is TRBV5-8; no clear D gene. The V end lost 4 bases, the J end lost 8 bases, and 24 bases lay between the germline ends. The length of the CDR3 is 17 residues. CDR1 is SGHTS and CDR2 is YDEGEE in the germline V gene. The CDR3 spells CASSRSQETNWREKLFF. DNA for the CDR3: TGTGCCAGCAGCCGCTCGCAGGAGACGAACTGGAGGGAAAAACTGTTTTTT.

This rearrangement joins TRBV2 to TRBJ2-1; 8 nucleotides line up with TRBD1. The J segment lost 3 bases and the V segment lost 4 bases, leaving 8 bases of the junction unmatched. CDR3 length: 16 amino acids. Germline V CDR1 and CDR2: SNHLY, FYNNEI. CDR3 sequence: CASSVLRQGFYNEQFF. For the CDR3, the DNA is TGTGCCAGCAGTGTATTGAGACAGGGGTTCTACAATGAGCAGTTCTTC.

This clone was seen only once. V usage is TRBV7-9 and J usage is TRBJ1-1; D unresolved. V was clipped by 8 bases and J by 4 bases, with 14 bases between them. The V gene's germline CDR1 is SEHNR and CDR2 FQNEAQ (reference sequence). The CDR3 has 13 residues. CDR3 coding DNA: TGTGCCAGCCGGGTTGTGGAGGGCACTGAAGCTTTCTTT. This translates into CASRVVEGTEAFF.

The chain links TRBV7-9 to TRBJ1-4; possibly TRBD1 for D (5 bases). The CDR3 has 14 amino acids. V was cut by 7 bases and J by 7 bases, with 16 bases left in between. Germline V gives CDR1 SEHNR, CDR2 FQNEAQ (reference sequence). The CDR3 DNA follows: TGTGCCAGCACCCGCCAGGGTGCCGGTGAAAAACTGTTTTTT. Protein sequence: CASTRQGAGEKLFF.

The J gene is TRBJ1-1, the V gene TRBV2, with a possible D match to TRBD1 (6 bases). The CDR3 extends over 14 amino acids. V lost 6 bases to trimming and J lost 1 base, with 12 bases between them. Germline CDR1 is SNHLY and CDR2 is FYNNEI. CDR3 DNA sequence: TGTGCCAGCAGAGCAGGGGCAAGGAACACTGAAGCTTTCTTT. Protein sequence: CASRAGARNTEAFF.

CDR3 sequence: CASSSQVVGGELFF. Written as DNA, the CDR3 is TGTGCCAGCAGCTCACAGGTGGTCGGCGGGGAGCTGTTTTTT. The V call is TRBV5-4, the J call TRBJ2-2, with TRBD1 as a possible D gene (5 bases). CDR3 length: 14 residues. Trimming cost V 3 bases and J 7 bases, with 13 bases left between them. Germline CDR1 reads SGHNT; CDR2 reads YYREEE (reference sequence).

This rearrangement joins TRBV7-2 to TRBJ1-2, with unresolved D. The CDR3 has 13 amino acids. Germline CDR1 and CDR2: SGHTA and FQGNSA. The V end lost 5 bases, the J end lost 8 bases, and 15 bases lay between the germline ends. The CDR3 is CASSPATRNGYTF. CDR3 sequence (DNA): TGTGCCAGCAGCCCCGCTACTAGGAACGGCTACACCTTC. The entire variable domain, with the rest obtained from reference TRBV7-2 and TRBJ1-2, is as follows: GAGVSQSPSNKVTEKGKDVELRCDPISGHTALYWYRQSLGQGLEFLIYFQGNSAPDKSGLPSDRFSAERTGGSVSTLTIQRTQQEDSAVYLCASSPATRNGYTFGSGTRLTVV.